These T cell receptor beta chains were read from a single sample in a study of blood T cell repertoires in COVID-19. Data came from immunoSEQ multiplex PCR; TCRdb stores just in-frame clones and leaves some out. Of roughly 190,000 clones listed, roughly 76% were seen once; the top ten hold roughly 11%. The sample taken for sequencing was peripheral blood. These receptors all come from a woman in her 40s with COVID-19, enrolled during active disease. Both conserved end residues are part of each CDR3. Fields, in order: V gene, clone size, D gene, J gene, CDR3 protein, CDR3 DNA. The D gene is left open where the match is weak. Clone size appears in some rows only: once, few, many, or a class for an expanded clone.

>TRBV14|-|TRBD2|TRBJ2-7
CASSQDPASGIHEQYF
TGTGCCAGCAGCCAAGATCCGGCTAGCGGGATACACGAGCAGTACTTC
>TRBV4-1|-|-|TRBJ2-2
CASSQDRGRSNTGELFF
TGCGCCAGCAGCCAAGATAGAGGGAGATCGAACACCGGGGAGCTGTTTTTT
>TRBV11-3|-|TRBD1|TRBJ2-1
CASSEGQGAVNEQFF
TGTGCCAGCAGCGAGGGACAGGGGGCAGTCAATGAGCAGTTCTTC
>TRBV28|-|-|TRBJ2-7
CASSLGQKEQYF
TGTGCCAGCAGTTTAGGACAAAAAGAGCAGTACTTC
>TRBV4-1|-|TRBD1|TRBJ1-1
CASSQGPQTGVNTEAFF
TGCGCCAGCAGCCAAGGCCCCCAGACAGGGGTGAACACTGAAGCTTTCTTT
>TRBV7-8|-|TRBD2|TRBJ2-1
CASSLHAMGTSGRNEQFF
TGTGCCAGCAGCTTACACGCGATGGGGACTAGCGGGAGAAATGAGCAGTTCTTC
>TRBV19|-|TRBD1|TRBJ1-1
CASSTRTGRAEAFF
TGTGCCAGTAGTACCCGGACAGGGAGGGCTGAAGCTTTCTTT
>TRBV11-2|-|TRBD1|TRBJ2-1
CASSTTGNEQFF
TGTGCCAGCAGCACGACAGGGAATGAGCAGTTCTTC
>TRBV21-1|-|-|TRBJ2-5
CASSGLAGETQYF
TGTGCCAGCAGCGGGCTAGCCGGGGAGACCCAGTACTTC
>TRBV19|-|-|TRBJ2-7
CASSASRGATYEQYF
TGTGCCAGTAGTGCTAGTCGTGGGGCCACCTACGAGCAGTACTTC
>TRBV12-3/TRBV12-4|-|-|TRBJ1-2
CASSLGGGYTF
TGTGCCAGCAGTCTAGGCGGCGGCTACACCTTC
>TRBV6-1|-|TRBD1|TRBJ1-6
CASSGGQGEGTYNSPLHF
TGTGCCAGCAGTGGAGGACAGGGTGAAGGCACCTATAATTCACCCCTCCACTTT
>TRBV11-3|few|-|TRBJ2-1
CASSFGGSASNEQFF
TGTGCCAGCAGCTTTGGGGGCTCGGCGAGTAATGAGCAGTTCTTC
>TRBV15|-|-|TRBJ2-7
CATSREWDTDEQYF
TGTGCCACCAGCAGAGAATGGGACACGGACGAGCAGTACTTC
>TRBV5-6|-|-|TRBJ1-4
CASSLALGTETTNEKLFF
TGTGCCAGCAGCTTGGCCTTGGGTACAGAAACAACTAATGAAAAACTGTTTTTT
>TRBV24-1|-|-|TRBJ2-5
CATSDLPTTGRRETQYF
TGTGCCACCAGTGATTTACCAACCACGGGAAGGCGCGAGACCCAGTACTTC
>TRBV4-1|-|-|TRBJ1-1
CASRFSGGHRSEAFF
TGCGCCAGCAGATTCAGTGGGGGCCACAGGTCAGAAGCTTTCTTT
>TRBV4-1|-|-|TRBJ1-1
CASSQLVMAPNEAFF
TGCGCCAGCAGCCAGCTTGTTATGGCCCCGAATGAAGCTTTCTTT
>TRBV6-1|few|-|TRBJ1-1
CASIGGANTEAFF
TGTGCCAGCATAGGGGGAGCGAACACTGAAGCTTTCTTT
>TRBV7-9|few|-|TRBJ1-1
CASSLNGNTEAFF
TGTGCCAGCAGCTTAAACGGGAACACTGAAGCTTTCTTT
>TRBV7-2|-|-|TRBJ2-5
CASSFGGAQETQYF
TGTGCCAGCAGCTTTGGCGGGGCCCAAGAGACCCAGTACTTC
>TRBV7-3|-|TRBD1|TRBJ1-1
CASSSPQGKQLPNTEAFF
TGTGCCAGCAGCTCCCCACAGGGGAAGCAACTCCCGAACACTGAAGCTTTCTTT
>TRBV19|-|TRBD2|TRBJ2-1
CASSILRGGPVNEQFF
TGTGCCAGTAGTATACTCCGGGGGGGCCCGGTCAATGAGCAGTTCTTC
>TRBV28|-|TRBD1|TRBJ1-1
CASSHRQGIRSAEAFF
TGTGCCAGCAGCCACCGACAGGGTATTCGTTCGGCTGAAGCTTTCTTT
>TRBV19|-|-|TRBJ1-3
CASRTDPGNTIYF
TGTGCCAGTAGGACAGATCCAGGAAACACCATATATTTT
>TRBV7-2|-|-|TRBJ1-5
CASSFDRLTQPQHF
TGTGCCAGCAGCTTCGACAGGTTAACTCAGCCCCAGCATTTT
>TRBV6-1|many|-|TRBJ1-6
CASSEAIDSGSPLHF
TGTGCCAGCAGTGAAGCCATAGATTCTGGTTCACCCCTCCACTTT
>TRBV5-8|-|TRBD2|TRBJ2-1
CASSLERGRGNEQFF
TGTGCCAGCAGCTTGGAGCGGGGGCGGGGCAATGAGCAGTTCTTC
>TRBV7-2|-|-|TRBJ2-5
CASSNRQWQLATQYF
TGTGCCAGCAGCAACAGACAGTGGCAGCTTGCGACCCAGTACTTC
>TRBV3-1/TRBV3-2|-|TRBD1|TRBJ1-1
CASSQGNQGADTEAFF
TGTGCCAGCAGCCAAGGAAACCAGGGGGCCGACACTGAAGCTTTCTTT
>TRBV19|-|-|TRBJ1-6
CASSQGPPLHF
TGTGCCAGTAGTCAGGGTCCACCCCTCCACTTT
>TRBV7-9|-|TRBD1|TRBJ2-7
CASSQSWGITGENTYEQYF
TGTGCCAGCAGCCAATCCTGGGGGATCACAGGGGAAAACACCTACGAGCAGTACTTC
>TRBV5-1|-|TRBD1|TRBJ2-5
CASSLNRGPETQYF
TGCGCCAGCAGCTTGAACAGGGGGCCTGAGACCCAGTACTTC
>TRBV27|-|TRBD1|TRBJ2-1
CASSARQGGNYNEQFF
TGTGCCAGCAGTGCCCGACAGGGTGGAAACTACAATGAGCAGTTCTTC
>TRBV7-8|-|-|TRBJ2-1
CASSMEIAAYNEQFF
TGTGCCAGCAGTATGGAAATAGCGGCCTACAATGAGCAGTTCTTC
>TRBV30|-|-|TRBJ2-4
CAWRAGIAKNIQYF
TGTGCCTGGAGGGCAGGGATAGCCAAAAACATTCAGTACTTC
>TRBV30|-|TRBD1|TRBJ1-2
CAWSFAGTGNGYTF
TGTGCCTGGAGCTTCGCCGGGACAGGGAATGGCTACACCTTC
>TRBV4-1|few|TRBD1|TRBJ2-2
CASSPFPGQGASTGELFF
TGCGCCAGCAGCCCTTTTCCGGGACAGGGGGCGAGCACCGGGGAGCTGTTTTTT
>TRBV6-5|-|TRBD2|TRBJ2-1
CASTRTLAGAGEQFF
TGTGCCAGCACCCGAACACTAGCGGGAGCGGGTGAGCAGTTCTTC
>TRBV20-1|-|-|TRBJ2-3
CSASKVGGGLDTQYF
TGCAGTGCTAGTAAGGTGGGAGGGGGGTTAGATACGCAGTATTTT
>TRBV30|-|TRBD1|TRBJ1-2
CAWSPGRQGYGYTF
TGTGCCTGGAGCCCGGGAAGACAGGGCTATGGCTACACCTTC
>TRBV28|-|TRBD2|TRBJ2-1
CASFLAGGPSSMSYNEQFF
TGTGCCAGTTTTCTGGCGGGAGGGCCTAGTTCAATGTCCTACAATGAGCAGTTCTTC
>TRBV9|-|TRBD2|TRBJ2-1
CASSVAIYTGLAGGPQLHNEQFF
TGTGCCAGCAGCGTAGCTATATACACAGGACTAGCGGGAGGGCCCCAACTTCACAATGAGCAGTTCTTC
>TRBV6-5|once|-|TRBJ1-5
CASAGRGNNQPQHF
TGTGCCAGCGCAGGGCGTGGGAACAATCAGCCCCAGCATTTT
>TRBV19|-|-|TRBJ1-3
CASTHQGVGNTIYF
TGTGCCAGTACGCATCAGGGTGTTGGAAACACCATATATTTT
>TRBV7-3|-|TRBD2|TRBJ2-2
CASSVTSGGYTGELFF
TGTGCCAGCAGCGTGACTAGCGGGGGTTACACCGGGGAGCTGTTTTTT
>TRBV2|-|-|TRBJ1-4
CASRERLVPEKLFF
TGTGCCAGCAGGGAAAGACTCGTTCCTGAAAAACTGTTTTTT
>TRBV28|-|-|TRBJ1-1
CASSLSARAEAFF
TGTGCCAGCAGTCTCTCGGCGAGGGCTGAAGCTTTCTTT
>TRBV12-3/TRBV12-4|-|-|TRBJ2-7
CASNMPGYHEQYF
TGTGCCAGCAATATGCCCGGGTACCACGAGCAGTACTTC
>TRBV7-6|-|-|TRBJ1-1
CASSSQLGSETEAFF
TGTGCCAGCAGCTCCCAATTGGGGAGTGAGACTGAAGCTTTCTTT